One and the same sample provided the 26 T cell receptor beta chains below, sequenced in a study of metastatic and nonmetastatic thyroid tumors. TCRdb re-analyzed the PCR reads through MiXCR. The sample has over 20,000 clones; 20% to 30% are singletons. Nobody among the patients had been given any treatment before thyroid surgery. Sequenced sample: blood. These receptor sequences come from a male donor with papillary thyroid cancer or a benign thyroid nodule (not recorded which). Some clones in this sample may be carry-over from other donors' samples.

The chain combines TRBV11-2 with TRBJ1-6; possible D gene TRBD1, 5 bases. The V end was cut by 1 base, the J end by 11 bases, with 15 bases between. The CDR3 loop spans 15 amino acids. Germline V CDR1 and CDR2: SGHAT, FQNNGV. Here the CDR3 reads CASSLGGKGIPPLHF. The CDR3 DNA reads TGTGCCAGCAGCTTAGGCGGAAAGGGGATTCCACCCCTCCACTTT.

This clone has a count of ten or more. Other DNA variants within this sample encode the same CDR3. The V and J genes are TRBV7-9 and TRBJ2-7, with D perhaps TRBD2 (6 bases). The V and J ends lost 7 bases and 3 bases respectively, with 19 bases between them. The CDR3 has 15 residues. The germline gives CDR1 SEHNR, CDR2 FQNEAQ (reference sequence). As DNA, the CDR3 is TGTGCCAGCACCTTTGTTAGGGGACTGAGCTACGAGCAGTACTTC. It translates to CASTFVRGLSYEQYF.

This clone is termed medium-sized. The genes are TRBV18 and TRBJ2-7, with 9 bases matching TRBD1. Germline V CDR1 and CDR2: KGHSH, LQKENI. V was clipped by 6 bases and J by 3 bases; unmatched bases: 6. CDR3 length: 14 residues. CDR3 protein: CASSPRDRDYEQYF. The CDR3 bases are TGTGCCAGCTCCCCGCGGGACAGGGACTACGAGCAGTACTTC. The full variable domain, completed using reference TRBV18 and TRBJ2-7, is NAGVMQNPRHLVRRRGQEARLRCSPMKGHSHVYWYRQLPEEGLKFMVYLQKENIIDESGMPKERFSAEFPKEGPSILRIQQVVRGDSAAYFCASSPRDRDYEQYFGPGTRLTVT.

This clone has a count of ten or more. The chain couples TRBV5-4 to TRBJ2-1; 14 positions agree with TRBD2. The junction had 2 bases not matched to a gene; V was cut back by 7 bases and J by 8 bases. Germline-derived CDR1 and CDR2 are SGHNT and YYREEE (reference sequence). The CDR3 is 13 amino acids. CDR3 sequence (DNA): TGTGCCAGCGTGACTAGCGGGAGGGATGAGCAGTTCTTC. Its translation is CASVTSGRDEQFF.

By share, this clone counts as medium-sized (0.01 to 0.1%). The CDR3 DNA sequence: TGTGCCAGCAGTGTTGAAGCGGGAAACACAGATACGCAGTATTTT. It encodes CASSVEAGNTDTQYF. The rearrangement links TRBV2 to TRBJ2-3; 7 bases are a match to TRBD2. This CDR3 comprises 15 residues. The J segment lost 2 bases and the V segment lost 4 bases, leaving 6 bases of the junction unmatched. Germline V lookup: CDR1 SNHLY, CDR2 FYNNEI.

This clone was counted ten times or more. The V gene is TRBV7-9, the J gene TRBJ2-7; no clear D gene. The CDR3 is 14 amino acids. The V gene lost 1 base and the J gene lost 0 bases, with 7 bases spanning the gap. Germline CDR1 SEHNR, CDR2 FQNEAQ (reference sequence). CDR3 loop: CASSLVVTSYEQYF. The CDR3 coding sequence is TGTGCCAGCAGCTTAGTAGTCACCTCCTACGAGCAGTACTTC.

In this sample, this clone turned up a few times. The chain uses TRBV28 and TRBJ2-7; 11 bases fit TRBD2. Germline loops: CDR1 MDHEN, CDR2 SYDVKM. CDR3 size: 15 residues. Trimming took 8 bases from V and 3 from J; bases not matched to a gene: 9. In nucleotides, the CDR3 is TGTGCCAGCGCTTCCCGGCTAGCGGGAGGCTACGAGCAGTACTTC. Its protein product is CASASRLAGGYEQYF. Together with reference TRBV28 and TRBJ2-7, the CDR3 gives the full variable domain: DVKVTQSSRYLVKRTGEKVFLECVQDMDHENMFWYRQDPGLGLRLIYFSYDVKMKEKGDIPEGYSVSREKKERFSLILESASTNQTSMYLCASASRLAGGYEQYFGPGTRLTVT.

The chain joins TRBV2 to TRBJ2-7, with 8 bases matching TRBD2. CDR1 is SNHLY, CDR2 FYNNEI, per germline. The CDR3 has 14 amino acids. With V trimmed by 8 bases and J by 2 bases, 8 bases remained unmatched. The CDR3 reads CASAVAGPTYEQYF. The DNA of the CDR3 is TGTGCCAGCGCGGTAGCGGGACCCACCTACGAGCAGTACTTC.

This clone was picked up a small number of times. The germline gene is not matched at one end of the junction; a read error may be the cause. The CDR3 sequence: CASRLEGTEAFF. As DNA, the CDR3 is TGTGCCAGCAGATTAGAAGGCACTGAAGCTTTCTTT. The chain carries TRBV7-8 and TRBJ1-1; D not resolved. CDR1 and CDR2 from the germline V gene are SGHVS and FQNEAQ. The length of the CDR3 is 12 residues.

Remarks on this clone: As the CDR3 is not closed by the conserved phenylalanine or tryptophan, this likely results from a read error. This chain links TRBV7-2 with TRBJ2-1; 14 nucleotides align to TRBD2. The CDR3 is 19 residues long. The V gene's germline CDR1 is SGHTA and CDR2 FQGNSA. V lost 6 bases, J lost 12 bases, and 22 bases stayed unmatched. CDR3 nucleotide sequence: TGTGCCAGCAGTCCCACCGGACAAAGGACTAGCGGGAGGTGGGGCGGGCAGTTCCTC. This encodes CASSPTGQRTSGRWGGQFL.

This clone was found many times. The genes are TRBV5-5 and TRBJ1-1, with 8 bases that match TRBD1. CDR3 size: 13 residues. Looked up from germline, CDR1 is SGHKS and CDR2 is YYEKEE (reference sequence). V was pared by 3 bases and J by 6 bases, with 4 bases of the junction left unmatched. CDR3 loop: CASSYTGGAEAFF. CDR3 DNA: TGTGCCAGCAGCTATACAGGGGGGGCTGAAGCTTTCTTT.

This clone was seen just once. The chain carries TRBV7-3 and TRBJ1-6, with 7 bases matching TRBD1. The V gene end was trimmed by 6 bases and the J gene end by 15 bases; junction bases not matched to a gene: 11. Germline lookup yields CDR1 SGHTA and CDR2 FQGTGA. CDR3 size: 13 residues. DNA for the CDR3: TGTGCCAGCAGATGGAGACAGGGTGGGGACCTCCACTTT. Translated, it gives CASRWRQGGDLHF.

The V call is TRBV5-1, the J call TRBJ2-2, with 9 bases that match TRBD1. Germline V gives CDR1 SGHRS, CDR2 YFSETQ. With V trimmed by 4 bases and J by 2 bases, 6 bases remained unmatched. CDR3 length equals 16 residues. The CDR3 protein is CASSGDRALNTGELFF. CDR3 coding DNA: TGCGCCAGCAGCGGGGACAGGGCGCTAAACACCGGGGAGCTGTTTTTT.

In its sample, this clone was seen many times. The J gene is TRBJ1-3, the V gene TRBV6-1; a possible D gene is TRBD1 (6 bases). V lost 5 bases to trimming and J lost 0 bases, with 11 bases between them. The CDR3 sequence is 15 residues long. CDR1 and CDR2 (germline): MNHNS, SASEGT. The CDR3 is CASSPDRSSGNTIYF. In nucleotides, the CDR3 is TGTGCCAGCAGTCCCGACAGGAGCTCTGGAAACACCATATATTTT.

The table lists this clone with a few counts. A read error may explain this, as a much larger clone is one base away. No conserved phenylalanine or tryptophan ends this CDR3, so it is likely a read error. The J gene is TRBJ2-5, the V gene TRBV7-9; unclear D gene. V was cut by 5 bases and J by 3 bases, with 4 bases left in between. This CDR3 is built from 11 residues. Germline assignment: CDR1 SEHNR and CDR2 FQNEAQ (reference sequence). DNA of the CDR3: TGTGCCAGCAGCATCGAAGAGACCCAGTACTTA. Translating gives CASSIEETQYL.

Ten or more counts support this clone. A much larger clone lies one base from this, so it may be a read error. V gene TRBV15 combines with J gene TRBJ2-7; 9 bases map to TRBD2. Trimming cost V 4 bases and J 0 bases; bases outside gene matches: 13. CDR3 length: 18 residues. Germline values: CDR1 LNHNV, CDR2 YYDKDF (reference sequence). The CDR3 here is CATSMGRTSAQDSYEQYF. For the CDR3, the DNA is TGTGCCACCAGCATGGGGCGGACTAGCGCGCAAGACTCCTACGAGCAGTACTTC. The entire variable domain, with the rest obtained from reference TRBV15 and TRBJ2-7, is as follows: DAMVIQNPRYQVTQFGKPVTLSCSQTLNHNVMYWYQQKSSQAPKLLFHYYDKDFNNEADTPDNFQSRRPNTSFCFLDIRSPGLGDTAMYLCATSMGRTSAQDSYEQYFGPGTRLTVT.

This clone was observed once. At one end, the junction sequence differs from germline, possibly due to a read error. This rearrangement joins TRBV2 to TRBJ2-3, with D unresolved. The CDR3 runs to 13 residues. Germline CDR1 reads SNHLY; CDR2 reads FYNNEI. In nucleotides, the CDR3 is TGTGCCACGGCAGCTCCTTCTACAGAGACGCAGTATTTT. Amino acid sequence: CATAAPSTETQYF.

By share of the sample, this clone is medium-sized (0.01 to 0.1%). The chain joins TRBV14 to TRBJ2-7; 7 bases line up with TRBD1. J lost 6 bases, V lost 3 bases, and 8 bases had no gene match. Germline V gene data show CDR1 as SGHDN and CDR2 as FVKESK. There are 14 residues in the CDR3. As DNA, the CDR3 is TGTGCCAGCAGCCAGATAGACAGGGAACTCGAGCAGTACTTC. This codes for CASSQIDRELEQYF.

This chain connects TRBV7-2 to TRBJ2-1; weak D call: TRBD2 (5 bases). Germline assignment: CDR1 SGHTA and CDR2 FQGNSA. CDR3 size: 14 residues. V was shortened by 5 bases and J by 6 bases, with 14 bases between the two germline ends. CDR3 loop: CASSTARLANEQFF. The CDR3 bases are TGTGCCAGCAGCACCGCCCGGCTAGCCAATGAGCAGTTCTTC.

This clone was counted many times. This chain uses TRBV18 with TRBJ1-1, with D possibly matching TRBD1 (5 bases). V dropped 6 bases and J dropped 7 bases, with 12 bases sitting between them. There are 12 residues in the CDR3. CDR1 is KGHSH and CDR2 is LQKENI in the germline V gene. The CDR3 reads CASSRQPLEAFF. CDR3 bases: TGTGCCAGCTCGCGACAGCCACTTGAAGCTTTCTTT.

The chain recombines TRBV15 with TRBJ2-3, with D possibly being TRBD1 (6 bases). This CDR3 is built from 15 residues. Germline CDR1 is LNHNV and CDR2 is YYDKDF (reference sequence). Written as DNA, the CDR3 is TGTGACAACAGCAGAGGCAGGGGTTATACAGATACGCAGTATTTT. It is translated as CDNSRGRGYTDTQYF. The complete variable domain, with remaining parts taken from reference TRBV15 and TRBJ2-3, reads DAMVIQNPRYQVTQFGKPVTLSCSQTLNHNVMYWYQQKSSQAPKLLFHYYDKDFNNEADTPDNFQSRRPNTSFCFLDIRSPGLGDTAMYLCDNSRGRGYTDTQYFGPGTRLTVL.

This clone was counted ten times or more. The sample has other DNA sequences that encode this CDR3 too. This chain uses TRBV6-1 with TRBJ2-4; the D is unclear. With 6 bases removed from V and 3 bases from J, the gap between germline ends came to 15 bases. CDR1 MNHNS and CDR2 SASEGT come from the germline V gene. The CDR3 has 15 residues. The CDR3 spells CASSIGSTGKNIQYF. CDR3 DNA sequence: TGTGCCAGCAGCATTGGATCCACGGGCAAAAACATTCAGTACTTC.

This clone has at least ten counts. Within the sample, other DNA sequences also encode this same CDR3. The chain is built from TRBV24-1 and TRBJ2-2; the D call may be TRBD1 or TRBD2 (5 bases each). V was clipped by 8 bases and J by 4 bases, with 10 bases between them. CDR3 length: 13 amino acids. Germline-derived CDR1 and CDR2 are KGHDR and SFDVKD. This chain's CDR3 is CATTQGPTGELFF. CDR3 coding DNA: TGTGCCACCACTCAGGGACCCACCGGGGAGCTGTTTTTT.

In its sample, this clone was seen many times. The chain couples TRBV18 to TRBJ2-3; TRBD1 aligns across 7 bases. Germline V CDR1 and CDR2: KGHSH, LQKENI. The CDR3 sequence is 15 residues long. Trimming removed 6 bases from V and 4 bases from J; junction bases left unmatched: 10. The CDR3 loop reads CASSRDSGAADTQYF. Here the CDR3 DNA reads TGTGCCAGCTCGAGGGACAGTGGGGCAGCAGATACGCAGTATTTT.

This clone occurred many times. A much larger clone sits a single nucleotide away, making a read error possible. Other DNA sequences from this sample encode an identical CDR3 as well. The chain joins TRBV6-1 to TRBJ2-3; possible D gene TRBD1, 6 bases. The CDR3 is made up of 16 amino acids. Germline CDR1 and CDR2: MNHNS and SASEGT. The CDR3 loop is CASGGAGGLHTDTQYF. The DNA for the CDR3 is TGTGCCAGCGGGGGAGCTGGGGGCTTGCACACAGATACGCAGTACTTT.

This clone appeared many times. The chain combines TRBV11-2 with TRBJ2-6; perhaps TRBD2 as D (5 bases). Germline CDR1 SGHAT, CDR2 FQNNGV. Trimming shortened V by 1 base and J by 4 bases, and 11 bases separated the two germline ends. The CDR3 spans 16 residues. CDR3 coding DNA: TGTGCCAGCAGCTTAGGACGAGGGTTGGGGGCCAACGTCCTGACTTTC. Protein sequence: CASSLGRGLGANVLTF.